This T cell receptor beta chain comes out of a study of T cell responses to AZD1222 COVID-19 vaccine. Sequenced by immunoSEQ multiplex PCR; TCRdb stores in-frame clones only, minus some. Here the sample spans about 180,000 clones, around nine tenths being singletons. Study observations and caveats: There were vaccine-associated CD4 TCRs across spike, dominant at 160-218 and 743-854. Females made up more of the donors, who were largely white British, and clonal diversity may have come out too low. None of the repertoires were sampled until the peak T cell response had passed.

About this clone: As yet, its antigen is unknown.

Samples with a second dose at about 4 or about 12 weeks were pooled together. CDR1 and CDR2 from the germline V gene are SGHRS and YFSETQ. The CDR3 has 15 amino acids. Trimming shortened V by 0 bases and J by 0 bases, and 10 bases separated the two germline ends. The sequenced sample was peripheral blood, obtained 28 days after the second AZD1222 dose. The chain links TRBV5-1 to TRBJ2-7; no firm D call. This receptor was taken from an adult who received the AZD1222 COVID-19 vaccine. The CDR3: CASSLDGHSSYEQYF. CDR3 coding DNA: TGCGCCAGCAGCTTGGATGGCCACAGCTCCTACGAGCAGTACTTC. Complete variable domain (other parts from reference TRBV5-1 and TRBJ2-7): KAGVTQTPRYLIKTRGQQVTLSCSPISGHRSVSWYQQTPGQGLQFLFEYFSETQRNKGNFPGRFSGRQFSNSRSEMNVSTLELGDSALYLCASSLDGHSSYEQYFGPGTRLTVT.